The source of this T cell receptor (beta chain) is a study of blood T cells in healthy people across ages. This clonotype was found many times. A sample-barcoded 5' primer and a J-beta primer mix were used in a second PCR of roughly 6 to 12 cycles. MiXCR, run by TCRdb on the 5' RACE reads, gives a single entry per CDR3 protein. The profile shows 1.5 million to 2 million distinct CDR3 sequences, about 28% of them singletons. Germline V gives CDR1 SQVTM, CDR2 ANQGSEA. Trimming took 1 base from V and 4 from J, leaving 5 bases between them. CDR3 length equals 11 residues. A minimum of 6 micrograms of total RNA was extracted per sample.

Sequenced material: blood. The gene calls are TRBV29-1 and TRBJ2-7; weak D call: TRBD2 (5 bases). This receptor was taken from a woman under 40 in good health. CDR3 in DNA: TGCAGCGTTGAAGGGGAGTACGAGCAGTACTTC. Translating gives CSVEGEYEQYF.